These T cell receptor beta chains were read from a single sample in a study of T cell responses to AZD1222 COVID-19 vaccine. This table comes from immunoSEQ multiplex PCR, and its TCRdb copy is limited to in-frame clones, with some not included. The sample carries 170,000 or so clones, just over 90% recorded once. Sequences were derived from peripheral blood, sampled on day 0 of AZD1222 vaccination. Source of these receptors: an adult in good health. The CDR3 runs from the conserved cysteine through the conserved F or W. Fields, in order: J gene, clone size, V gene, D gene, CDR3 protein, CDR3 DNA. D genes are given only for firm matches. Clone size appears in some rows only: once, few, many, or a class for an expanded clone.

>TRBJ2-3|NA|TRBV11-2|NA
CASSAPRGATDTQYF
TGTGCCAGCAGCGCCCCCCGGGGGGCTACAGATACGCAGTATTTT
>TRBJ2-7|NA|TRBV19|NA
CASSIPGGYSYEQYF
TGTGCCAGTAGTATACCGGGGGGCTACTCCTACGAGCAGTACTTC
>TRBJ2-1|once|TRBV14|NA
CASSQKRGSSYNEQFF
TGTGCCAGCAGCCAAAAGAGGGGGAGCTCCTACAATGAGCAGTTCTTC
>TRBJ2-5|NA|TRBV3-1/TRBV3-2|NA
CASSPKGPTNKETQYF
TGTGCCAGCAGCCCAAAGGGACCGACGAATAAAGAGACCCAGTACTTC
>TRBJ1-1|NA|TRBV18|TRBD1
CASSPPGQGLNTEAFF
TGTGCCAGCTCACCACCGGGACAGGGATTGAACACTGAAGCTTTCTTT
>TRBJ1-2|NA|TRBV19|NA
CASSIGGKEGYTF
TGTGCCAGTAGTATCGGGGGGAAGGAGGGCTACACCTTC
>TRBJ1-4|NA|TRBV18|NA
CASSRAGNEKLFF
TGTGCCAGCTCACGGGCGGGAAATGAAAAACTGTTTTTT
>TRBJ2-3|NA|TRBV5-6|NA
CASSSYSTDTQYF
TGTGCCAGCAGCTCCTATAGCACAGATACGCAGTATTTT
>TRBJ1-1|NA|TRBV5-4|NA
CASSLVAGANTEAFF
TGTGCCAGCAGCTTGGTTGCAGGGGCTAACACTGAAGCTTTCTTT
>TRBJ1-2|few|TRBV6-5|NA
CASSTATRVGGYTF
TGTGCCAGCAGTACAGCGACCAGGGTCGGTGGCTACACCTTC
>TRBJ2-1|NA|TRBV27|TRBD2
CASSRASGGLNEQFF
TGTGCCAGCAGTCGGGCTAGCGGGGGGCTCAATGAGCAGTTCTTC
>TRBJ2-2|once|TRBV11-2|NA
CASSLVGRRQTNTGELFF
TGTGCCAGCAGCTTAGTGGGGCGTAGGCAGACGAACACCGGGGAGCTGTTTTTT
>TRBJ2-2|NA|TRBV5-4|NA
CASSLGETGELFF
TGTGCCAGCAGCTTGGGCGAGACCGGGGAGCTGTTTTTT
>TRBJ2-2|NA|TRBV19|NA
CASSMGTPGELFF
TGTGCCAGTAGTATGGGTACCCCCGGGGAGCTGTTTTTT
>TRBJ2-2|few|TRBV7-3|NA
CASSLSGAGTGELFF
TGTGCCAGCAGCCTGTCGGGGGCAGGTACCGGGGAGCTGTTTTTT
>TRBJ1-5|NA|TRBV2|TRBD1
CASSSDRVVGQPQHF
TGTGCCAGCAGTAGCGACAGGGTAGTCGGTCAGCCCCAGCATTTT
>TRBJ2-7|NA|TRBV29-1|TRBD1
CSVEVFQGAWYEQYF
TGCAGCGTTGAAGTGTTCCAGGGGGCATGGTACGAGCAGTACTTC
>TRBJ2-1|NA|TRBV29-1|TRBD2
CSVDAGGLYEQFF
TGCAGCGTTGACGCGGGGGGGCTCTATGAGCAGTTCTTC
>TRBJ1-2|once|TRBV29-1|NA
CSVDQGPYGYTF
TGCAGCGTTGACCAGGGTCCCTATGGCTACACCTTC
>TRBJ1-1|NA|TRBV5-4|NA
CASSLAPGLRTEAFF
TGTGCCAGCAGCTTGGCCCCAGGGTTAAGGACTGAAGCTTTCTTT
>TRBJ1-3|NA|TRBV7-2|TRBD1
CASSLATSGGMGNTIYF
TGTGCCAGCAGCTTAGCTACGTCAGGGGGCATGGGAAACACCATATATTTT
>TRBJ1-2|NA|TRBV2|TRBD1
CASSGQGDDYGYTF
TGTGCCAGCAGCGGGCAGGGGGACGACTATGGCTACACCTTC
>TRBJ1-1|NA|TRBV30|NA
CAWSAGRLNTEAFF
TGTGCCTGGAGTGCCGGACGGCTGAACACTGAAGCTTTCTTT
>TRBJ1-4|NA|TRBV14|TRBD1
CASSQGGQGNEKLFF
TGTGCCAGCAGCCAAGGGGGACAGGGAAACGAAAAACTGTTTTTT
>TRBJ1-1|once|TRBV10-2|NA
CASKDFNTEAFF
TGCGCCAGCAAGGATTTTAACACTGAAGCTTTCTTT
>TRBJ1-1|NA|TRBV5-1|NA
CASSPRTVSNTEAFF
TGCGCCAGCAGCCCGCGGACTGTTTCGAACACTGAAGCTTTCTTT
>TRBJ2-5|NA|TRBV9|TRBD1
CASSARDSRKTQYF
TGTGCCAGCAGCGCCCGGGACAGCCGGAAGACCCAGTACTTC
>TRBJ1-1|NA|TRBV28|NA
CASSGALITEAFF
TGTGCCAGCAGTGGAGCGCTGATCACTGAAGCTTTCTTT
>TRBJ1-4|NA|TRBV6-5|NA
CASKNREDINEKLFF
TGTGCCAGCAAGAATCGGGAGGATATTAATGAAAAACTGTTTTTT
>TRBJ2-6|NA|TRBV3-1/TRBV3-2|NA
CASSQRGGANVLTF
TGTGCCAGCAGCCAAAGAGGTGGGGCCAACGTCCTGACTTTC
>TRBJ1-5|NA|TRBV2|NA
CASRNTGLQPQHF
TGTGCCAGCAGGAACACAGGGCTTCAGCCCCAGCATTTT
>TRBJ1-2|once|TRBV5-8|TRBD1
CASSLEVLGTGNYGYTF
TGTGCCAGCAGCTTGGAGGTCTTGGGGACAGGGAACTATGGCTACACCTTC
>TRBJ2-7|NA|TRBV5-1|TRBD2
CASSGGTSGGPPYEQYF
TGCGCCAGCAGCGGGGGGACTAGCGGGGGGCCCCCCTACGAGCAGTACTTC
>TRBJ1-2|once|TRBV15|NA
CATSRDRNYGYTF
TGTGCCACCAGCAGAGACAGGAACTATGGCTACACCTTC
>TRBJ2-6|NA|TRBV21-1|NA
CASDPQSGANVLTF
TGTGCCAGCGACCCCCAGTCTGGGGCCAACGTCCTGACTTTC
>TRBJ1-2|NA|TRBV7-2|TRBD1
CASSLQVLGQGAAGYTF
TGTGCCAGCAGCTTACAGGTCCTCGGACAGGGGGCTGCGGGCTACACCTTC
>TRBJ2-7|NA|TRBV12-3/TRBV12-4|NA
CASGLEGAVEQYF
TGTGCCAGCGGACTGGAGGGGGCGGTCGAGCAGTACTTC
>TRBJ2-1|NA|TRBV15|NA
CATRGSSVREQFF
TGTGCCACCCGGGGCTCCTCCGTGAGGGAGCAGTTCTTC
>TRBJ2-5|once|TRBV5-8|TRBD2
CASSLGLAAAQETQYF
TGTGCCAGCAGCTTGGGTCTAGCGGCCGCTCAAGAGACCCAGTACTTC
>TRBJ1-1|NA|TRBV7-9|TRBD1
CASSSAGTANTEAFF
TGTGCCAGCAGCTCGGCCGGGACAGCGAACACTGAAGCTTTCTTT